The next 21 T cell receptor beta chains were all read from a single sample in a study of T cells in lung cancer brain metastases. Sequencing was performed with immunoSEQ multiplex PCR; in TCRdb, only in-frame clones are kept and a portion is missing. This repertoire shows some 2,500 clones, less than 95% found once; its top ten account for under 4%. The sequencing input was tumor tissue from the primary lung tumor. These receptors were obtained from a man between 65 and 85 years old with non-small cell lung cancer.

The chain is built from TRBV10-3 and TRBJ2-5; TRBD1 matches at 7 bases. J gave up 5 bases and V 6 bases, and 9 bases lay outside the gene matches. The CDR3 spans 14 residues. Germline assignment: CDR1 ENHRY and CDR2 SYGVKD. The CDR3 DNA reads TGTGCCATCAGAAGCGACAGGGCGGGCGAGACCCAGTACTTC. Its translation: CAIRSDRAGETQYF.

This rearrangement joins TRBV25-1 to TRBJ1-2; D remains ambiguous. Germline V lookup: CDR1 MGHDK, CDR2 SYGVNS. The CDR3 spans 11 residues. Trimming shortened V by 2 bases and J by 8 bases, and 6 bases separated the two germline ends. This chain's CDR3 is CASSELRGYTF. In nucleotides, the CDR3 is TGTGCCAGCAGTGAACTGCGGGGCTACACCTTC.

The genes are TRBV29-1 and TRBJ1-1, with D possibly TRBD1 on 6 matching bases. The CDR3 is 12 amino acids. The germline CDR1 and CDR2 sequences are SQVTM and ANQGSEA. V lost 5 bases to trimming and J lost 6 bases, with 13 bases between them. CDR3 region: CSVNQGRAEAFF. The DNA for the CDR3 is TGCAGCGTTAACCAGGGGAGGGCTGAAGCTTTCTTT.

V and J are TRBV6-4 and TRBJ2-1; 7 bases line up with TRBD2. V shed 0 bases, J shed 1 base, and the junction held 3 bases outside the gene matches. The CDR3 is 16 amino acids. Germline V lookup: CDR1 MRHNA, CDR2 SNTAGT. The CDR3 loop is CASSDSGSGSYNEQFF. The CDR3, as DNA: TGTGCCAGCAGTGACTCTGGTAGCGGGTCCTACAATGAGCAGTTCTTC.

As concerns this clone: Other DNA variants within this sample encode the same CDR3. The chain uses TRBV5-4 and TRBJ2-1; D remains ambiguous. CDR3 length: 15 amino acids. Looked up from germline, CDR1 is SGHNT and CDR2 is YYREEE (reference sequence). Deletions cut 0 bases from V and 3 bases from J, with 10 bases between. CDR3 loop: CASSLANQNYNEQFF. DNA for the CDR3: TGTGCCAGCAGCTTGGCCAACCAGAACTACAATGAGCAGTTCTTC.

The chain couples TRBV18 to TRBJ1-3; D perhaps matches TRBD1 (5 bases). CDR3 length: 14 amino acids. CDR1 is KGHSH and CDR2 is LQKENI in the germline V gene. Trimming shortened V by 2 bases and J by 0 bases, and 5 bases separated the two germline ends. As DNA, the CDR3 is TGTGCCAGCTCACCAGACAGCTCTGGAAACACCATATATTTT. Translating gives CASSPDSSGNTIYF.

The chain has TRBV5-1 and TRBJ2-5; 10 bases map to TRBD1. With V trimmed by 0 bases and J by 3 bases, 2 bases remained unmatched. The CDR3 consists of 15 residues. Germline V gives CDR1 SGHRS, CDR2 YFSETQ. CDR3 loop: CASSLEGTGEETQYF. CDR3 nucleotide sequence: TGCGCCAGCAGCTTGGAAGGGACAGGGGAAGAGACCCAGTACTTC.

This chain joins TRBV9 and TRBJ2-5; TRBD1 agrees at 8 bases. The CDR3 is 16 residues long. The germline CDR1 and CDR2 sequences are SGDLS and YYNGEE. With 0 bases clipped from V and 4 bases from J, the junction kept 8 bases outside the gene matches. CDR3 sequence reads: CASSVGSRGQGETQYF. The CDR3, as DNA: TGTGCCAGCAGCGTAGGGAGCAGGGGGCAGGGAGAGACCCAGTACTTC.

The chain is built from TRBV7-2 and TRBJ2-7, with 10 positions matching TRBD2. This CDR3 contains 14 residues. Germline-derived CDR1 and CDR2 are SGHTA and FQGNSA. After removal of 1 base from V and 5 bases from J, the junction contained 2 bases not matched to a gene. CDR3 DNA sequence: TGTGCCAGCAGCTTAGGTAGCGGGAGGAACGAGCAGTACTTC. This translates into CASSLGSGRNEQYF.

This chain links TRBV5-4 with TRBJ2-3; TRBD1 agrees at 11 bases. The germline V gene encodes CDR1 SGHNT and CDR2 YYREEE (reference sequence). J gave up 3 bases and V 4 bases, and 10 bases lay outside the gene matches. The CDR3 is made up of 17 amino acids. As DNA, the CDR3 is TGTGCCAGCAGCCGAGGCCGGACAGGGGGCGGGACAGATACGCAGTATTTT. Translation: CASSRGRTGGGTDTQYF.

The J gene is TRBJ2-2, the V gene TRBV5-4; 8 nucleotides match TRBD2. The CDR3 sequence is 16 residues long. Germline trimming cut 9 bases from V and 4 bases from J; bases unmatched to any gene: 14. From germline, CDR1 is SGHNT and CDR2 YYREEE (reference sequence). The DNA of the CDR3 is TGTGCCATCTCAGCAGGAGCAGCGGGGGCCACCGGGGAGCTGTTTTTT. Translated: CAISAGAAGATGELFF.

The rearrangement joins TRBV7-2 to TRBJ1-2; tentative D call: TRBD1 (6 bases). V was pared by 5 bases and J by 4 bases, with 11 bases between. This CDR3 is 13 amino acids long. Germline-derived CDR1 and CDR2 are SGHTA and FQGNSA. CDR3 bases: TGTGCCAGCAGCCCAGGGGTATCCTATGGCTACACCTTC. Its protein product is CASSPGVSYGYTF.

The rearrangement joins TRBV6-6 to TRBJ1-3, with D unresolved. This CDR3 has 16 amino acids. Trimming removed 5 bases from V and 0 bases from J, with 14 bases in between. The V gene's germline CDR1 is MNHNY and CDR2 SVGAGI (reference sequence). Written as DNA, the CDR3 is TGTGCCAGCAGTCCACACAAGGCCGACTCTGGAAACACCATATATTTT. It yields the protein CASSPHKADSGNTIYF.

The rearrangement uses TRBV5-6 and TRBJ2-3, with 11 bases matching TRBD2. There are 17 residues in the CDR3. In germline, CDR1 is SGHDT, CDR2 YYEEEE. With 0 bases clipped from V and 2 bases from J, the junction kept 5 bases outside the gene matches. The DNA of the CDR3 is TGTGCCAGCAGCTTGGTGGTAGCGGGAGGGACCACAGATACGCAGTATTTT. It yields the protein CASSLVVAGGTTDTQYF.

The V and J genes are TRBV7-8 and TRBJ2-5; 9 bases are shared with TRBD1. The trim removed 5 bases at V and 6 bases at J, leaving 7 bases unmatched. In germline, CDR1 is SGHVS, CDR2 FQNEAQ. The CDR3 runs to 14 residues. For the CDR3, the DNA is TGTGCCAGCAGCCGGACAGGGGACCTCAAGACCCAGTACTTC. Residues: CASSRTGDLKTQYF.

The table lists this clone with a count of one. This chain uses TRBV4-3 with TRBJ2-1; TRBD2 agrees at 15 bases. Trimming cost V 0 bases and J 1 base; bases outside gene matches: 10. The CDR3 length is 21 residues. Germline CDR1 reads LGHNA; CDR2 reads YSLEER. The CDR3 spells CASSQEAPGLAGGGSYNEQFF. The CDR3 DNA reads TGCGCCAGCAGCCAAGAAGCTCCGGGACTAGCGGGGGGAGGGTCCTACAATGAGCAGTTCTTC.

The V and J genes are TRBV6-4 and TRBJ1-1; no reliable D call. CDR1 is MRHNA, CDR2 SNTAGT, per germline. The CDR3 has 14 residues. V dropped 7 bases and J dropped 1 base, with 13 bases sitting between them. CDR3 in DNA: TGTGCCAGCACCTCCTCCCCAGGGAACACTGAAGCTTTCTTT. It specifies CASTSSPGNTEAFF.

This chain joins TRBV19 and TRBJ2-7; 12 bases are shared with TRBD2. Unmatched junction bases numbered 1, after V lost 0 bases and J lost 7 bases. The CDR3 is made up of 14 amino acids. The germline V gene encodes CDR1 LNHDA and CDR2 SQIVND (reference sequence). CDR3 bases: TGTGCCAGTAGTATAGAAGGACTAGCGGGGGAGCAGTACTTC. Its translation: CASSIEGLAGEQYF.

A remark on this clone: The same CDR3 arises from other DNA sequences in this sample as well. The chain has TRBV25-1 and TRBJ1-6, with unresolved D. The CDR3 consists of 14 residues. Germline lookup yields CDR1 MGHDK and CDR2 SYGVNS. V was cut by 2 bases and J by 2 bases, with 4 bases left in between. The DNA of the CDR3 is TGTGCCAGCAGTGAAGACCCCTATAATTCACCCCTCCACTTT. Encoded protein: CASSEDPYNSPLHF.

The chain combines TRBV7-9 with TRBJ2-3, with D tentatively TRBD2 (7 bases). Trimming pared 5 bases from V and 5 bases from J, leaving 14 bases between. The CDR3 has 14 amino acids. CDR1 SEHNR and CDR2 FQNEAQ come from the germline V gene (reference sequence). The chain's CDR3 is CASSPRGGGDTQYF. CDR3 DNA: TGTGCCAGCAGCCCCCGCGGGGGCGGAGATACGCAGTATTTT. Based on the CDR3 plus reference TRBV7-9 and TRBJ2-3, the full variable domain is DTGVSQNPRHKITKRGQNVTFRCDPISEHNRLYWYRQTLGQGPEFLTYFQNEAQLEKSRLLSDRFSAERPKGSFSTLEIQRTEQGDSAMYLCASSPRGGGDTQYFGPGTRLTVL.

This chain connects TRBV19 to TRBJ1-4; unclear D gene. Trimming took 6 bases from V and 4 from J, leaving 15 bases between them. The germline V gene encodes CDR1 LNHDA and CDR2 SQIVND (reference sequence). The CDR3 runs 15 residues. The CDR3, as DNA: TGTGCCAGTAGCCGACCGGACGGACTTAATGAAAAACTGTTTTTT. As protein: CASSRPDGLNEKLFF.